The 19 T cell receptor beta chains in this list originate from one sample, sequenced in a study of T cell repertoires in ileal Crohn's disease. Time point given: neoterminal ileum biopsy at postoperative endoscopy, about 6 months after surgery. The assay was immunoSEQ multiplex PCR, and TCRdb's table has in-frame clones only and misses some. This table has roughly 5,300 clones, roughly 74% appearing once. The sequenced sample was ileal tissue. These receptors were taken from an adult with Crohn's disease.

The J gene is TRBJ2-7, the V gene TRBV19; 7 bases are a match to TRBD1. The CDR3 runs 14 residues. Germline V gives CDR1 LNHDA, CDR2 SQIVND (reference sequence). V trimming: 4 bases; J trimming: 3 bases; junction bases outside the gene matches: 6. The CDR3 reads CASSTRQGGYEQYF. CDR3 bases: TGTGCCAGTAGTACAAGACAGGGCGGCTACGAGCAGTACTTC.

The V gene is TRBV6-5, the J gene TRBJ2-2; tentative D call: TRBD1 (6 bases). Looked up from germline, CDR1 is MNHEY and CDR2 is SVGAGI. The CDR3 has 16 residues. V was clipped by 0 bases and J by 0 bases, with 8 bases between them. CDR3 DNA: TGTGCCAGCAGTTACTCGTACAGGGCGAACACCGGGGAGCTGTTTTTT. Translating gives CASSYSYRANTGELFF.

The chain has TRBV5-1 and TRBJ1-6; the D is unclear. From germline, CDR1 is SGHRS and CDR2 YFSETQ. The CDR3 is 13 amino acids. Trimming left V 0 bases short and J 9 bases short, with 7 bases between. In DNA form, the CDR3 reads TGCGCCAGCAGCTTGGACTGGTTTTCACCCCTCCACTTT. This sequence encodes CASSLDWFSPLHF.

V is TRBV5-1 and J is TRBJ1-4, with 7 bases that match TRBD1. Germline CDR1 SGHRS, CDR2 YFSETQ. This CDR3 has 16 residues. Trimming removed 2 bases from V and 7 bases from J; junction bases left unmatched: 11. The CDR3 coding sequence is TGCGCCAGCAGCTTATCGTTGAACAGGGGTGGTGAAAAACTGTTTTTT. This gives the protein CASSLSLNRGGEKLFF.

V is TRBV5-6 and J is TRBJ2-7; tentatively, D is TRBD2 (6 bases). CDR3 length: 15 residues. With 1 base removed from V and 2 bases from J, the gap between germline ends came to 13 bases. CDR1 and CDR2 (germline): SGHDT, YYEEEE. In DNA, the CDR3 is TGTGCCAGCAGCTTGTTCGGCGGGGTGCCCTACGAGCAGTACTTC. Translating gives CASSLFGGVPYEQYF.

The chain uses TRBV7-3 and TRBJ1-2; D is unclear. The V gene's germline CDR1 is SGHTA and CDR2 FQGTGA. Trimming left V 5 bases short and J 2 bases short, with 15 bases between. The CDR3 totals 15 residues. The CDR3, as DNA: TGTGCCAGCAGCCCCGAGGAGGGAATGAACTATGGCTACACCTTC. Translation: CASSPEEGMNYGYTF.

The chain is built from TRBV5-6 and TRBJ2-3, with 10 bases aligning to TRBD2. This CDR3 region has 17 residues. Per germline, CDR1 SGHDT and CDR2 YYEEEE. Germline trimming cut 0 bases from V and 2 bases from J; bases unmatched to any gene: 6. CDR3 sequence reads: CASSLAASGGLTDTQYF. CDR3 DNA: TGTGCCAGCAGCTTGGCTGCTAGCGGGGGACTCACAGATACGCAGTATTTT. The full variable domain, rest sourced from reference TRBV5-6 and TRBJ2-3, is DAGVTQSPTHLIKTRGQQVTLRCSPKSGHDTVSWYQQALGQGPQFIFQYYEEEERQRGNFPDRFSGHQFPNYSSELNVNALLLGDSALYLCASSLAASGGLTDTQYFGPGTRLTVL.

This chain connects TRBV18 to TRBJ1-2, with D possibly matching TRBD1 (6 bases). This CDR3 is built from 14 residues. Germline V lookup: CDR1 KGHSH, CDR2 LQKENI. Trimming removed 1 base from V and 5 bases from J, with 11 bases in between. As DNA, the CDR3 is TGTGCCAGCTCACCACAAAGACAGGATTATGGCTACACCTTC. Translated, it gives CASSPQRQDYGYTF.

Regarding this clone: The CDR3 does not end in the conserved phenylalanine or tryptophan, so this is likely a read error. No DNA is shown, since the ends of the CDR3 on it are uncertain; the CDR3 is the one TCRdb lists. This rearrangement joins TRBV6-5 to TRBJ1-2. The germline V gene encodes CDR1 MNHEY and CDR2 SVGAGI. The CDR3 length is 12 residues, termini included. The CDR3 loop reads CASTLGGGGLHL.

V gene TRBV7-2 combines with J gene TRBJ2-5; D remains unclear. In germline, CDR1 is SGHTA, CDR2 FQGNSA. This CDR3 spans 12 amino acids. The V end was cut by 7 bases, the J end by 0 bases, with 6 bases between. The CDR3 region is CASTQNQETQYF. The CDR3 DNA is TGTGCCAGCACACAAAACCAAGAGACCCAGTACTTC.

The J gene is TRBJ1-1, the V gene TRBV7-3, with D possibly being TRBD1 (5 bases). The germline V gene encodes CDR1 SGHTA and CDR2 FQGTGA. CDR3 length equals 16 residues. V was trimmed by 2 bases and J by 0 bases, leaving 13 bases between them. The CDR3 protein is CASSLQGAGMNTEAFF. The DNA of the CDR3 is TGTGCCAGCAGCTTACAAGGGGCAGGGATGAACACTGAAGCTTTCTTT.

This sequence joins TRBV21-1 and TRBJ2-3. TRBV21-1 is a pseudogene segment. This CDR3 is 16 amino acids long. The CDR3 spells CASSKAGNSSTDTQYF. The CDR3 DNA is TGTGCCAGCAGCAAAGCGGGAAATAGTAGCACAGATACGCAGTATTTT.

This chain joins TRBV19 and TRBJ2-1; TRBD1 aligns across 9 bases. Germline loops: CDR1 LNHDA, CDR2 SQIVND (reference sequence). This CDR3 has 15 amino acids. With 11 bases clipped from V and 4 bases from J, the junction kept 12 bases outside the gene matches. The CDR3 protein is CAVTSGQGGYNEQFF. Here the CDR3 DNA reads TGTGCCGTGACTTCGGGACAGGGAGGGTACAATGAGCAGTTCTTC.

The chain joins TRBV5-3 to TRBJ2-7, with D hard to call. TRBV5-3 is marked as an open reading frame, function uncertain. V gave up 4 bases and J gave up 4 bases, with 6 bases separating them. The CDR3 covers 11 residues. CDR3 sequence: CARSGGYEQYF. The CDR3 DNA reads as TGTGCCAGAAGCGGTGGGTACGAGCAGTACTTC.

This sequence joins TRBV19 and TRBJ1-1; the D is unclear. V was pared by 7 bases and J by 10 bases, with 22 bases between. CDR3 size: 14 residues. Germline V gene sequence: CDR1 LNHDA, CDR2 SQIVND (reference sequence). CDR3 in amino acids: CASIGHQPSSTAFF. CDR3 coding DNA: TGTGCCAGTATCGGGCACCAGCCCTCATCAACAGCTTTCTTT.

Only a few counts were recorded for this clone. The chain has TRBV10-1 and TRBJ2-7, with a possible D match to TRBD1 (5 bases). The CDR3 is made up of 15 amino acids. Germline CDR1 reads WNHNN; CDR2 reads SYGVQD (reference sequence). The V gene lost 0 bases and the J gene lost 4 bases, with 13 bases spanning the gap. The CDR3 DNA reads TGCGCCAGCAGTGAGTCGAATGGGGCTGGGTACGAGCAGTACTTC. Protein sequence: CASSESNGAGYEQYF.

This clone was seen a single time. This chain links TRBV27 with TRBJ1-3; maybe TRBD1 (5 bases). The CDR3 has 16 amino acids. CDR1 and CDR2 from the germline V gene are MNHEY and SMNVEV (reference sequence). V was shortened by 2 bases and J by 2 bases, with 13 bases between the two germline ends. The CDR3 region is CASSLVSGIAGNTIYF. The CDR3 region has the DNA TGTGCCAGCAGTTTAGTATCAGGGATCGCTGGAAACACCATATATTTT.

This clone appeared once. The chain couples TRBV6-5 to TRBJ2-2, with D perhaps TRBD1 (5 bases). Germline-derived CDR1 and CDR2 are MNHEY and SVGAGI. With 6 bases removed from V and 4 bases from J, the gap between germline ends came to 15 bases. This CDR3 contains 15 residues. Here the CDR3 reads CASSPQGRVTGELFF. The DNA for the CDR3 is TGTGCCAGCAGCCCCCAGGGTCGGGTCACCGGGGAGCTGTTTTTT.

The chain links TRBV27 to TRBJ2-7, with 9 bases matching TRBD1. Unmatched junction bases numbered 6, after V lost 3 bases and J lost 3 bases. The CDR3 has 15 residues. From germline, CDR1 is MNHEY and CDR2 SMNVEV (reference sequence). The CDR3 protein is CASSFPGQGLYEQYF. The CDR3 DNA is TGTGCCAGCAGTTTTCCGGGACAGGGCCTCTACGAGCAGTACTTC.